This T cell receptor beta chain was identified during a study of T cell responses to AZD1222 COVID-19 vaccine. Overall study results and limits: Females outnumbered males among donors, who were mostly white British; clonal diversity was possibly underestimated. Only 5 or 6 AZD1222 recipients tested seropositive at baseline. Spike-specific TCR breadth and depth grew following two AZD1222 doses. CD4 TCRs linked to vaccination spanned spike, dominating at 160-218 and 743-854.

This CDR3 is 14 amino acids long. The germline V and J ends were trimmed by 3 bases and 2 bases, with 11 bases remaining between them. Germline V lookup: CDR1 MGHDK, CDR2 SYGVNS. Some clones are missing from TCRdb's copy, which holds only in-frame ones; the method was immunoSEQ multiplex PCR. The sample includes some 110,000 clones, approximately 90% of them seen just once. Remarks on this clone: What it binds is not known.

The chain joins TRBV25-1 to TRBJ2-7, with D possibly called TRBD1 or TRBD2 (5 bases each). Sequencing was performed on peripheral blood, taken 28 days after the second AZD1222 dose. This sequence was found in an adult who received the AZD1222 COVID-19 vaccine. This CDR3 reads CASSEGLAAYEQYF. The CDR3 DNA reads as TGTGCCAGCAGTGAGGGGCTAGCCGCCTACGAGCAGTACTTC.